The rows below give T cell receptor beta chains drawn from one sample of a study of CD8 T cells in ankylosing spondylitis. One entry per CDR3 protein results from TCRdb running MiXCR on the 5' RACE reads. Found here are roughly 86,000 distinct CDR3 sequences, about 9% of them singletons; the top ten hold just over 5%. The sequencing sample was made of blood, either unsorted or a sorted T cell fraction (not recorded which). All receptors come from a male donor with ankylosing spondylitis or in good health (not recorded which). Both conserved end residues are part of each CDR3. The D gene is left open where the match is weak. Expanded clones are given a class, and other clones once, few, many or no size at all.

clone size,CDR3 length,V gene,J gene,D gene,CDR3 protein,CDR3 DNA
-,20,TRBV11-2,TRBJ2-3,-,CASSLELHRWGQGSTDTRYF,-
-,14,TRBV4-2,TRBJ2-7,-,CASSQGSDSYEQYF,TGTGCCAGCAGCCAAGGCTCGGACAGCTACGAGCAGTACTTC
many,15,TRBV20-1,TRBJ2-5,-,CSARGAKGVQETQYF,TGCAGTGCTAGAGGGGCAAAGGGGGTCCAAGAGACCCAGTACTTC
-,12,TRBV7-9,TRBJ2-1,-,CASSLGTDEQFF,TGTGCCAGCAGCTTAGGAACCGATGAGCAGTTCTTC
many,14,TRBV5-1,TRBJ2-3,TRBD1,CASSTLQGTDTQYF,TGCGCCAGCAGCACGCTACAGGGGACAGATACGCAGTATTTT
many,15,TRBV6-2/TRBV6-3,TRBJ2-1,TRBD2,CASSYSGGAYNEQFF,TGTGCCAGCAGTTATAGCGGGGGGGCCTACAATGAGCAGTTCTTC
many,14,TRBV6-5,TRBJ1-2,-,CASSYSVAPYGGTF,TGTGCCAGCAGTTACTCTGTGGCCCCTTACGGGGGCACCTTC
few,14,TRBV7-9,TRBJ2-7,-,CASSIVGSGNEQYF,TGTGCCAGCAGTATAGTCGGCTCTGGTAACGAGCAGTACTTC
many,15,TRBV12-3/TRBV12-4,TRBJ1-6,-,CASSSEWSYNSPLHF,TGTGCCAGCAGTTCTGAATGGTCCTATAATTCACCCCTCCACTTT
many,14,TRBV12-3/TRBV12-4,TRBJ1-5,-,CASSRLGRNQPQHF,TGTGCCAGCAGCCGACTCGGGCGGAATCAGCCCCAGCATTTT
once,10,TRBV23-1,TRBJ1-2,-,CASSQGGYTF,TGCGCCAGCAGTCAAGGCGGCTACACCTTC
many,12,TRBV24-1,TRBJ2-3,-,CATSKVRDTQYF,TGTGCCACCAGCAAAGTGAGAGATACGCAGTATTTT
many,13,TRBV29-1,TRBJ1-1,-,CSVEEPRDTEAFF,TGCAGCGTTGAAGAACCCAGGGACACTGAAGCTTTCTTT
many,16,TRBV7-6,TRBJ2-1,TRBD2,CASSLPQTGGYNEQFF,TGTGCCAGCAGCTTACCCCAAACGGGGGGTTACAATGAGCAGTTCTTC
many,16,TRBV18,TRBJ2-1,-,CASSPLSAGSYNEQFF,TGTGCCAGCTCACCACTATCGGCTGGCTCCTACAATGAGCAGTTCTTC
many,15,TRBV2,TRBJ2-3,TRBD1,CATDKTGGAGDTQYF,TGTGCCACCGACAAGACAGGGGGCGCGGGAGATACGCAGTATTTT
few,14,TRBV5-1,TRBJ2-4,TRBD2,CASSSTSGGNIQYF,TGCGCCAGCAGCAGTACTAGCGGGGGAAACATTCAGTACTTC
few,15,TRBV12-3/TRBV12-4,TRBJ2-3,TRBD2,CASSSSGGAIDTQYF,TGTGCCAGCAGTTCAAGCGGGGGGGCCATAGATACGCAGTATTTT
many,15,TRBV3-1,TRBJ1-1,TRBD1,CASSHETGGKAEAFF,TGTGCCAGCAGCCATGAGACAGGGGGGAAGGCTGAAGCTTTCTTT
few,14,TRBV2,TRBJ1-5,TRBD1,CASSWTGSNQPQHF,TGTGCCAGCAGTTGGACAGGTAGCAATCAGCCCCAGCATTTT
few,20,TRBV2,TRBJ2-3,-,CASSGGPQGIRTHGADTQYF,TGTGCCAGCAGTGGCGGGCCGCAGGGTATACGCACCCACGGGGCAGATACGCAGTATTTT
many,17,TRBV13,TRBJ1-4,TRBD1,CASSLYFDVTGGAGLFF,TGTGCCAGCAGCTTATACTTCGATGTGACAGGGGGCGCAGGGCTGTTTTTT
many,14,TRBV6-1,TRBJ1-2,TRBD1,CASSRKDRGYGYTF,TGTGCCAGCAGCAGAAAGGACAGGGGCTATGGCTACACCTTC
many,15,TRBV6-1,TRBJ2-4,-,CASSPYRDIVNIQYF,TGTGCCAGCAGTCCCTACCGGGATATCGTAAACATTCAGTACTTC
many,14,TRBV30,TRBJ2-1,-,CAWSWRGGLYEQFF,TGTGCCTGGAGTTGGAGGGGGGGCCTATATGAGCAGTTCTTC
many,16,TRBV18,TRBJ1-1,-,CASSPTTGGDSTEAFF,TGTGCCAGCTCACCGACGACGGGTGGGGATAGCACTGAAGCTTTCTTT
many,14,TRBV7-8,TRBJ1-4,-,CASSQEGVEEKLFF,TGTGCCAGCAGCCAAGAGGGGGTTGAGGAAAAACTGTTTTTT
few,13,TRBV7-9,TRBJ1-1,-,CASSLASEFEAFF,TGTGCCAGCAGCTTAGCGTCCGAATTTGAAGCTTTCTTT
many,21,TRBV4-2,TRBJ2-2,TRBD2,CASSQQTSQLAGGSSTGELFF,TGTGCCAGCAGCCAACAAACCAGTCAACTAGCGGGGGGAAGTAGCACCGGGGAGCTGTTTTTT
many,15,TRBV24-1,TRBJ2-1,-,CATSDLDGGDNEQFF,TGTGCCACCAGTGATTTGGATGGGGGAGACAATGAGCAGTTCTTC
-,15,TRBV12-3/TRBV12-4,TRBJ2-6,-,CASSLINSGANVLTF,TGTGCCAGCAGTCTAATTAACTCTGGGGCCAACGTCCTGACTTTC
many,16,TRBV5-1,TRBJ1-1,-,CASSPGGGAANTEAFF,TGCGCCAGCAGCCCGGGGGGGGGGGCAGCGAACACTGAAGCTTTCTTT
many,13,TRBV28,TRBJ1-1,-,CASKGSPNTEAFF,TGTGCCTCCAAGGGCAGTCCGAACACTGAAGCTTTCTTT
many,14,TRBV7-2,TRBJ1-2,-,CASSLERNLYGYTF,TGTGCCAGCAGCTTAGAGCGGAACCTCTATGGCTACACCTTC
many,17,TRBV9,TRBJ2-5,TRBD2,CASSVGDVGGVQETQYF,TGTGCCAGCAGCGTAGGGGATGTGGGGGGGGTCCAAGAGACCCAGTACTTC
-,21,TRBV11-1,TRBJ1-6,-,CASSLAGGGGKLRTYNSPLHF,TGTGCCAGCAGCTTAGCAGGGGGGGGCGGCAAACTGCGCACCTATAATTCACCCCTCCACTTT
many,13,TRBV3-1,TRBJ1-2,-,CASSQRGPYGYTF,TGTGCCAGCAGCCAGCGGGGGCCCTATGGCTACACCTTC
many,14,TRBV28,TRBJ2-1,TRBD1,CASIPGQPYNEQFF,TGTGCCAGCATCCCGGGACAGCCCTACAATGAGCAGTTCTTC
-,14,TRBV29-1,TRBJ2-5,TRBD2,CSVSSGGLQETQYF,TGCAGCGTTAGTAGCGGGGGGCTCCAAGAGACCCAGTACTTC
many,17,TRBV3-1,TRBJ1-6,-,CASSTKDSLSYNSPLHF,TGTGCCAGCAGCACAAAGGACAGCCTCTCCTATAATTCACCCCTCCACTTT
many,18,TRBV6-4,TRBJ1-5,TRBD1,CASSGQGLGGGWNQPQHF,TGTGCCAGCAGCGGACAGGGCTTGGGAGGGGGTTGGAATCAGCCCCAGCATTTT
many,15,TRBV20-1,TRBJ2-3,-,CSARDVQRGTDTQYF,TGCAGTGCTAGAGACGTGCAGCGGGGCACAGATACGCAGTATTTT
many,15,TRBV18,TRBJ2-1,-,CASSSADRRNNEQFF,TGTGCCAGCTCATCGGCAGACCGGCGAAACAATGAGCAGTTCTTC
-,16,TRBV18,TRBJ2-1,-,CASSLREGEYYNEQFF,TGTGCCAGCTCACTTCGGGAAGGGGAGTACTACAATGAGCAGTTCTTC
many,13,TRBV24-1,TRBJ1-5,-,CATSDREDQPQHF,TGTGCCACCAGTGACAGGGAGGATCAGCCCCAGCATTTT
many,16,TRBV3-1,TRBJ1-6,-,CASSQDAQGYNSPLHF,TGTGCCAGCAGCCAAGATGCCCAAGGTTATAATTCACCCCTCCACTTT
many,13,TRBV29-1,TRBJ2-7,TRBD2,CSVSSGARYEQYF,TGCAGCGTTTCAAGCGGGGCTCGCTACGAGCAGTACTTC
few,19,TRBV16,TRBJ1-5,-,CASSLTKGVGRVSLQPQHF,TGTGCCAGCAGCCTCACAAAGGGAGTAGGGAGGGTCTCGCTTCAGCCCCAGCATTTT
few,14,TRBV4-2,TRBJ2-5,-,CASSQDLRGETQYF,TGTGCCAGCAGCCAAGATCTTCGCGGAGAGACCCAGTACTTC
many,16,TRBV18,TRBJ2-2,-,CASSPRSGSDTGELFF,TGTGCCAGCTCACCACGGTCCGGGTCGGACACCGGGGAGCTGTTTTTT
many,18,TRBV12-3/TRBV12-4,TRBJ2-3,-,CASNSFLRDYHQTDTQYF,TGTGCCAGCAACTCGTTTTTGAGGGATTATCATCAGACAGATACGCAGTATTTT
many,14,TRBV12-3/TRBV12-4,TRBJ1-1,TRBD1,CASSMTGLNTEAFF,TGTGCCAGCAGTATGACAGGGTTGAACACTGAAGCTTTCTTT
-,15,TRBV7-2,TRBJ1-6,TRBD1,CASSPRQGVNSPLHF,TGTGCCAGCAGCCCTAGACAGGGGGTGAATTCACCCCTCCACTTT
many,15,TRBV7-8,TRBJ2-2,TRBD1,CASRRQGENTGELFF,TGTGCCAGCAGAAGACAGGGGGAGAACACCGGGGAGCTGTTTTTT